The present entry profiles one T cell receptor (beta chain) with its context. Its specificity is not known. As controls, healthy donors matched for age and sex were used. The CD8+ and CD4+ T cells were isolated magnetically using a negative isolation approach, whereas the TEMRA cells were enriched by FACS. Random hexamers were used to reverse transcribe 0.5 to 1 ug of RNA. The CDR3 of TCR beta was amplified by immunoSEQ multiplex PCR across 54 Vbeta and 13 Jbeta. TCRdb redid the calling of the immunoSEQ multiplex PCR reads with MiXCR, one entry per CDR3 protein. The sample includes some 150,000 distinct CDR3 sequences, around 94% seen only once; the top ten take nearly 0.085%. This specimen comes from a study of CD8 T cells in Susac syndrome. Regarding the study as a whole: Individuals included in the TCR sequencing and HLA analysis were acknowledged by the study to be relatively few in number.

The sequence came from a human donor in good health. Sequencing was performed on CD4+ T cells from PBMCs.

CDR3 bases: TGTGCCAGCAGCCAAGGGACAGGGGGCGCGGATACGCAGTATTTT. Its translation: CASSQGTGGADTQYF. The V and J genes are TRBV3-1 and TRBJ2-3; 11 bases are a match to TRBD1. Germline loops: CDR1 LGHDT, CDR2 YNNKEL (reference sequence). Germline trimming cut 1 base from V and 6 bases from J; bases unmatched to any gene: 3. The CDR3 spans 15 residues.